This T cell receptor (beta chain) derives from a study of blood T cell repertoires in COVID-19. Study-level background: The analysed material was cDNA or gDNA that came from T cells, B-cell-depleted T cells, or PBMCs.

Per the original data handling: Amplification of reference gene primers provided the estimated nucleated cell counts. Using immunoSEQ multiplex PCR, the repertoire was profiled, and TCRdb retains in-frame clones only, with some absent. V, J and clone size reflect that table, while D and trimming were determined from the DNA. The data show over 120,000 clones, about 89% seen once. Germline CDR1 reads SGHTA; CDR2 reads FQGNSA. V trimming: 1 base; J trimming: 9 bases; junction bases outside the gene matches: 8. The CDR3 extends over 15 amino acids. The V and J genes are TRBV7-2 and TRBJ2-3; 9 nucleotides match TRBD2. The source is a man between 60 and 75 years old with active or convalescent COVID-19. Specimen: peripheral blood. CDR3 DNA: TGTGCCAGCAGCTTAGAGACTAGCGGCGGGGGGACGCAGTATTTT. Amino acid sequence: CASSLETSGGGTQYF.